These T cell receptor beta chains were read from a single sample in a study of preoperative IRX-2 immunotherapy in early breast cancer. Here immunoSEQ multiplex PCR was the method, and the copy in TCRdb shows in-frame clones only, minus some. This table holds 90,000 to 100,000 clones, 70% to 90% found once. Sequenced here: tumor tissue, sampled after IRX-2 immunotherapy. The receptor set was obtained from a human donor with breast cancer. Each CDR3 is given with its conserved first and last residue. A D gene is named only where the DNA matches it firmly. Part of the rows lack a size; the others show once, few, many or a class for expanded clones.

TRBJ1-2 | - | - | TRBV22-1 | TGTGCCAGCAGTTTCGAGGGGGCGGGGGACTATAGCTACACCTTC | CASSFEGAGDYSYTF
TRBJ1-5 | - | - | TRBV29-1 | TGCAGCGTTCAGACAGGCCTTAGCAATCAGCCCCAGCATTTT | CSVQTGLSNQPQHF
TRBJ2-1 | - | - | TRBV29-1 | TGCAGCGTCTCGCCGGCCCGGGGTGTTCTTCTCCATGAGCAGTTCTTC | CSVSPARGVLLHEQFF
TRBJ1-5 | TRBD1 | - | TRBV10-3 | TGTGCCATCAGTGAGACCAGGGGGGGTAATCAGCCCCAGCATTTT | CAISETRGGNQPQHF
TRBJ2-1 | - | - | TRBV6-4 | TGTGCCAGCAGTTCGCCTGGGCGGGAAGGACGTGAGCAGTTCTTC | CASSSPGREGREQFF
TRBJ2-2 | - | - | TRBV6-8 | TGTGCCAGCAGTTACGGGGGCTTCACCGGGGAGCTGTTTTTT | CASSYGGFTGELFF
TRBJ2-2 | - | - | TRBV28 | TGTGCCAGCAGTCTTCAAGGCTCCGGGGAGCTGTTTTTT | CASSLQGSGELFF
TRBJ1-4 | - | - | TRBV30 | TGTGCCTGGAGTCCCGAGGTTGAAAAACTGTTTTTT | CAWSPEVEKLFF
TRBJ2-1 | TRBD1 | - | TRBV6-8 | TGTGCCAGCATTAAAGGACAGGGGGCTGCCAATGAGCAGTTCTTC | CASIKGQGAANEQFF
TRBJ2-7 | TRBD1 | - | TRBV30 | TGTGCCTGGAGCCTCGACAGGGGCGAGCAGTACTTC | CAWSLDRGEQYF
TRBJ2-7 | - | - | TRBV29-1 | TGCAGCGTTGGGACCGATTTGGGGGAGCAGTACTTC | CSVGTDLGEQYF
TRBJ2-7 | - | - | TRBV29-1 | TGCAGCGCCCGGGGCTCTCCCACCTACGAGCAGTACTTC | CSARGSPTYEQYF
TRBJ2-3 | TRBD2 | - | TRBV19 | TGTGCCAGTAAAGAGCGGGGCGAGGGGGATACGCAGTATTTT | CASKERGEGDTQYF
TRBJ1-4 | TRBD1 | - | TRBV28 | TGTGCCAGCAGTCTCCCGGGACAGGGGAGGGAAAAACTGTTTTTT | CASSLPGQGREKLFF
TRBJ2-3 | - | - | TRBV15 | TGTGCCACCAGCAATTCGGACCGCACAGATACGCAGTATTTT | CATSNSDRTDTQYF
TRBJ1-6 | TRBD1 | - | TRBV5-1 | TGCGCCAGCAGCCTAGGGACAGGGCAAAATCATGCTCTCCACTTT | CASSLGTGQNHALHF
TRBJ1-3 | TRBD1 | - | TRBV14 | TGTGCCAGCAGCCGGGACAGGAGCTCTGGAAACACCATATATTTT | CASSRDRSSGNTIYF
TRBJ2-2 | TRBD1 | - | TRBV11-1 | TGTGCCAGCAGCATTTTGGGACAGGCGAACACCGGGGAGCTGTTTTTT | CASSILGQANTGELFF
TRBJ2-7 | - | - | TRBV7-4 | TGTGCCAGCAGCTTACGGGGCGGCTACGAGCAGTACTTC | CASSLRGGYEQYF
TRBJ2-3 | - | - | TRBV6-7 | TGTGCCAGCAGTGACTCGACAATCGGTACGCAGTATTTT | CASSDSTIGTQYF
TRBJ1-5 | TRBD1 | once | TRBV28 | TGTGCCAGCAGCTCAGCCGAGACAGGGAGAAATCAGCCCCAGCATTTT | CASSSAETGRNQPQHF
TRBJ1-3 | - | - | TRBV5-1 | TGCGCCAGCAGCTTGTTTGGGGACGTCTCTGGAAACACCATATATTTT | CASSLFGDVSGNTIYF
TRBJ1-2 | - | - | TRBV19 | TGTGCCAGTAGTATTCCCGGCGGCAGCTATGGCTACACCTTC | CASSIPGGSYGYTF
TRBJ1-2 | - | - | TRBV10-1 | TGCGCCAGCAGTGAGTCGCAGCACTATGGCTACACCTTC | CASSESQHYGYTF
TRBJ2-1 | - | - | TRBV5-1 | TGCGCCAGCAGCCATGAGCCAGTTTACAATGAGCAGTTCTTC | CASSHEPVYNEQFF
TRBJ1-4 | TRBD1 | - | TRBV11-3 | TGTGCCAGCAGCTTGGCGTCAGGGGGCACTAATGAAAAACTGTTTTTT | CASSLASGGTNEKLFF
TRBJ1-6 | - | - | TRBV11-3 | TGTGCCAGCAGCTTAGAATGGGGTGGGAATTCACCCCTCCACTTT | CASSLEWGGNSPLHF
TRBJ1-1 | TRBD1 | once | TRBV5-1 | TGCGCCAGCAGTCTCCGGGACAGTGGGACTGAAGCTTTCTTT | CASSLRDSGTEAFF
TRBJ2-3 | - | - | TRBV25-1 | TGTGCCAGCAGTGCCCGACAGGCTACTAGCACAGATACGCAGTATTTT | CASSARQATSTDTQYF